The 6 T cell receptor beta chains presented below share a single source sample, sequenced in a study of blood T cell repertoires in COVID-19. Data came from immunoSEQ multiplex PCR; TCRdb stores just in-frame clones and leaves some out. The data show 90,000 to 130,000 clones, roughly 85% seen once. The sequenced sample was peripheral blood. The receptors stem from a human donor in a cohort sampled during active COVID-19.

The V call is TRBV7-2, the J call TRBJ2-5; D might be TRBD1 (6 bases). Germline V gene sequence: CDR1 SGHTA, CDR2 FQGNSA. With 6 bases removed from V and 3 bases from J, the gap between germline ends came to 11 bases. The CDR3 consists of 13 residues. The CDR3 nucleotides are TGTGCCAGCAGGGGCACAGGGAAAGAGACCCAGTACTTC. It is translated as CASRGTGKETQYF.

The rearrangement uses TRBV7-3 and TRBJ2-5; 11 bases fit TRBD2. Germline values: CDR1 SGHTA, CDR2 FQGTGA. The CDR3 has 19 residues. Trimming at V came to 5 bases and at J to 2 bases, leaving 16 bases not matched to a gene. DNA of the CDR3: TGTGCCAGCAGCCCAGAAAAACTAGCGGGAGTCGGCGGGCAAGAGACCCAGTACTTC. The encoded protein is CASSPEKLAGVGGQETQYF.

V usage is TRBV18 and J usage is TRBJ1-4; 7 nucleotides agree with TRBD1. This CDR3 is built from 17 residues. The trim removed 3 bases at V and 4 bases at J, leaving 11 bases unmatched. Germline CDR1 is KGHSH and CDR2 is LQKENI. CDR3 protein: CASSPAPPGGSNEKLFF. The DNA of the CDR3 is TGTGCCAGCTCACCCGCTCCTCCAGGGGGGAGTAATGAAAAACTGTTTTTT. The variable domain in full, with the rest retrieved from reference TRBV18 and TRBJ1-4, is NAGVMQNPRHLVRRRGQEARLRCSPMKGHSHVYWYRQLPEEGLKFMVYLQKENIIDESGMPKERFSAEFPKEGPSILRIQQVVRGDSAAYFCASSPAPPGGSNEKLFFGSGTQLSVL.

This clone was recorded a few times. CDR3 bases: TGCAGTGCTAGTCACACCGGACAGGGACCTTATAGCAATCAGCCCCAGCATTTT. Translating gives CSASHTGQGPYSNQPQHF. The chain links TRBV20-1 to TRBJ1-5, with 8 bases lining up with TRBD1. Germline assignment: CDR1 DFQATT and CDR2 SNEGSKA (reference sequence). The CDR3 spans 18 residues. After removal of 3 bases from V and 0 bases from J, the junction contained 13 bases not matched to a gene.

The V and J genes are TRBV5-8 and TRBJ2-7, with 9 bases that match TRBD2. The CDR3 has 12 residues. The V and J ends lost 0 bases and 13 bases, in that order; junction bases with no gene match: 5. Per the germline V gene, CDR1 is SGHTS and CDR2 is YDEGEE. The CDR3 sequence is CASSLGGLAAYF. The CDR3 nucleotides read TGTGCCAGCAGCTTGGGGGGACTAGCAGCCTACTTC. Combining the CDR3 with reference TRBV5-8 and TRBJ2-7 gives the whole variable domain EAGVTQSPTHLIKTRGQQATLRCSPISGHTSVYWYQQALGLGLQFLLWYDEGEERNRGNFPPRFSGRQFPNYSSELNVNALELEDSALYLCASSLGGLAAYFGPGTRLTVT.

This clone was recorded once. The J gene is TRBJ1-1, the V gene TRBV5-1; 7 bases align to TRBD1. The V and J ends lost 5 bases and 5 bases, in that order; junction bases with no gene match: 3. This CDR3 has 12 residues. The germline V gene has CDR1 SGHRS and CDR2 YFSETQ. CDR3 nucleotide sequence: TGCGCCAGCAGGGAGGGGGCGACTGAAGCTTTCTTT. It is translated as CASREGATEAFF.